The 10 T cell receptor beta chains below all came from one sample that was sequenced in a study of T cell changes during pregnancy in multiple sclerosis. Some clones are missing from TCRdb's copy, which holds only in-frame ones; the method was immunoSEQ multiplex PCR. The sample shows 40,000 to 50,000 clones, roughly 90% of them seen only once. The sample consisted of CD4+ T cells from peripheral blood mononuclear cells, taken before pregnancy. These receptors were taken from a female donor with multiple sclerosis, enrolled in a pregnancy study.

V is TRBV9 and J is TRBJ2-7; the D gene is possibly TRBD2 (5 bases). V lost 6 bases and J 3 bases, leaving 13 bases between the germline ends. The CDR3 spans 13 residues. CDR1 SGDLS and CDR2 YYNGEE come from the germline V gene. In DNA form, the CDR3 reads TGTGCCAGCAAGGAGGTTCACGTCTACGAGCAGTACTTC. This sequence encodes CASKEVHVYEQYF.

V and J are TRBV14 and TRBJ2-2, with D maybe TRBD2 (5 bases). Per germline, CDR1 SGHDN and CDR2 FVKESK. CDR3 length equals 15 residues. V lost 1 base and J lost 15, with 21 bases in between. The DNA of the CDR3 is TGTGCCAGCAGCCAAGTTGGGAGAGGGAAAGCACTAATGTTTTTT. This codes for CASSQVGRGKALMFF.

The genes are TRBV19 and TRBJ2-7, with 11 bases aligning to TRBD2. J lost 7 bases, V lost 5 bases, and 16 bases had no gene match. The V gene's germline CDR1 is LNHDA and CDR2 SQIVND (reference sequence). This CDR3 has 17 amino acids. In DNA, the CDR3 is TGTGCCAGTAGTTCCCCCACCGGGACTAGCGGAGCTCTGGAGCAGTACTTC. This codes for CASSSPTGTSGALEQYF.

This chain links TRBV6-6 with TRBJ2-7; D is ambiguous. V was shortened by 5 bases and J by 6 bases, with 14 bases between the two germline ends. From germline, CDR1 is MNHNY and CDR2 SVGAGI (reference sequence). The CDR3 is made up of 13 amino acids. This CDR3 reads CASSMGGSGEQYF. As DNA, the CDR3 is TGTGCCAGCAGTATGGGTGGTTCGGGCGAGCAGTACTTC.

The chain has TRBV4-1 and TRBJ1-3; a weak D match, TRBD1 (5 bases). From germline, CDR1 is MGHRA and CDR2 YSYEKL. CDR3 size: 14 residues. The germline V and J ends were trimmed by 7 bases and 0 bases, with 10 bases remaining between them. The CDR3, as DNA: TGCGCCAGCACCTCACAGGTCTCTGGAAACACCATATATTTT. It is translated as CASTSQVSGNTIYF.

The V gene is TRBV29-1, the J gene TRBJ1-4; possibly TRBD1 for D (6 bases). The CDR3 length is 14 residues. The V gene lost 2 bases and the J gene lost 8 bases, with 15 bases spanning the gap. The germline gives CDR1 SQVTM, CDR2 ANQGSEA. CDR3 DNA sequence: TGCAGCGTTGAATCGGCAGGGGAAGGGGAAAAACTGTTTTTT. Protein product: CSVESAGEGEKLFF.

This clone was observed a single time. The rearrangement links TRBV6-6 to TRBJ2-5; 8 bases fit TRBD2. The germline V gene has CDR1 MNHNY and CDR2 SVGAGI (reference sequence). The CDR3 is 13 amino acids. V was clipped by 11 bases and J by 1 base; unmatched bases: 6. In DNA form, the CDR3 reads TGTGCCTCTGAGGGACTAGTCCAAGAGACCCAGTACTTC. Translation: CASEGLVQETQYF.

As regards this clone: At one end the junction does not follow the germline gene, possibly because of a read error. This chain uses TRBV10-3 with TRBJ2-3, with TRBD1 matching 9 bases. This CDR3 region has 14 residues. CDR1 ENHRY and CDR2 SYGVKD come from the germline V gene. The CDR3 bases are TGTGCCATCAGGATGACAGGGGGGGAAGATCCGCAGTATTTT. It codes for CAIRMTGGEDPQYF.

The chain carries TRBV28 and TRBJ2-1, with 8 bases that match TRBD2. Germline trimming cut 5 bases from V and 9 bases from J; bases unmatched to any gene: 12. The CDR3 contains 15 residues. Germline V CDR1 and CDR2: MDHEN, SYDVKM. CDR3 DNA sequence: TGTGCCAGCAGTCCTGAGCGGGAGAGGAGCTTTGAGCAGTTCTTC. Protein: CASSPERERSFEQFF.

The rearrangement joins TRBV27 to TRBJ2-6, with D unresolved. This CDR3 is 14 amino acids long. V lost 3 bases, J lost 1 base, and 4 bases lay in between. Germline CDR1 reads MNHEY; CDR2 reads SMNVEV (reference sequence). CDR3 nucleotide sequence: TGTGCCAGCAGTTTCGTTTCTGGGGCCAACGTCCTGACTTTC. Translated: CASSFVSGANVLTF.